This entry is about one T cell receptor (beta chain). Antigen specificity is unknown. Profiling that covered TCR beta VDJ and CDR3 relied on genomic DNA as its template. TCRdb reprocessed the reads with MiXCR, giving one entry per CDR3 protein. The table lists 200,000 to 250,000 distinct CDR3 sequences, under 65% of them singletons. The data stem from a study of CD8+CD57+ T cells in acquired aplastic anemia. Study at large: Sorted CD4+ and CD8+ cells yielded DNA averaging around 3.5 ug. Findings of the study overall: Sharing between patients and controls was observed for 25 to 30 CD8+ CDR3 sequences.

Germline V gene lookup returns CDR1 SEHNR and CDR2 FQNEAQ (reference sequence). Trimming stripped 8 bases from V and 6 bases from J, with 12 bases between. CDR3 size: 12 residues. The sequencing input was sorted CD4+, CD8+, or CD8+CD57+ T cells (not recorded which) from PBMCs. V is TRBV7-9 and J is TRBJ2-3, with a weak D call TRBD1 (6 bases). This receptor was taken from a human donor in good health. The CDR3 nucleotides read TGTGCCAGCGGGGGCCAGGGCGATACGCAGTATTTT. Translated, it gives CASGGQGDTQYF.